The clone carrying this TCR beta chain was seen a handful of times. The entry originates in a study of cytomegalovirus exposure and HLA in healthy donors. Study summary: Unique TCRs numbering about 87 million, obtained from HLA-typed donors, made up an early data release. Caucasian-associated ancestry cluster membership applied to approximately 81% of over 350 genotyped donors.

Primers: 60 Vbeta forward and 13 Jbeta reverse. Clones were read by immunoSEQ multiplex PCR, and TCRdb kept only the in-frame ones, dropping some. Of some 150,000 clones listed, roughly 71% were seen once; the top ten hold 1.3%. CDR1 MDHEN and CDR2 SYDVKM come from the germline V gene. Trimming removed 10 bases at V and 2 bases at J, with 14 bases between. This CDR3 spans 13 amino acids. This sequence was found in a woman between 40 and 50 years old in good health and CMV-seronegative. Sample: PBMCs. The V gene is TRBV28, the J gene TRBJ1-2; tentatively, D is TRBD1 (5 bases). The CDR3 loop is CATPSGVNYGYTF. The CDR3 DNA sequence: TGTGCCACCCCGTCGGGGGTCAACTATGGCTACACCTTC.